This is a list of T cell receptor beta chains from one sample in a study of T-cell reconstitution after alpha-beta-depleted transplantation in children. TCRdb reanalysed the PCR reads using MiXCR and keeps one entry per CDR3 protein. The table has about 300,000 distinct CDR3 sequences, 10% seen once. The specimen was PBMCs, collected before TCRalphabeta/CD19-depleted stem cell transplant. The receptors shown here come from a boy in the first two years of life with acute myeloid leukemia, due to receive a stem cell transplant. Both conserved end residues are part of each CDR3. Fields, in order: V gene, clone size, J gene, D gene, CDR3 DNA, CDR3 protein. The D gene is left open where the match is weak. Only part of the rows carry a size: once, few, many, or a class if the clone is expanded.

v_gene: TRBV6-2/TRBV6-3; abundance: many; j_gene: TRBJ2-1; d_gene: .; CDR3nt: TGTGCCAGCAGCCCCCTAAATGGCGGCAATGAGCAGTTCTTC; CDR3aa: CASSPLNGGNEQFF
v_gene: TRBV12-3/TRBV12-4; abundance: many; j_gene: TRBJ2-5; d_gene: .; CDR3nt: TGTGCCAGCAGTTTGGAGGGTAGGAGGGCGGCCCAGTACTTC; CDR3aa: CASSLEGRRAAQYF
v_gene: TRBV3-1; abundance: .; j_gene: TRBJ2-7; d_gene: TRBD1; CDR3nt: TGTACCTTCAGTTTACAGGGGACGTCCTACGAGCAGTACTTC; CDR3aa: CTFSLQGTSYEQYF
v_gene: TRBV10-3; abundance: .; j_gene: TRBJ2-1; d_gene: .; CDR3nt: TGTGCCATCAGTTGGGGGCTAAACAATGAGCAGTTCTTC; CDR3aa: CAISWGLNNEQFF
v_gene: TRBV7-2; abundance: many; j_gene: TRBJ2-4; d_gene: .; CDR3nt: TGTGCCAGCAGCGTAAGGACAGTAGGAAACATTCAGTACTTC; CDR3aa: CASSVRTVGNIQYF
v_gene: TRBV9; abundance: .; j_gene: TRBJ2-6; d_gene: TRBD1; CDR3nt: TGTGCCAGCAGCGCCCCAAGGGGGGACAGGGGATCAAGGGCCAACGTCCTGACTTTC; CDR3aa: CASSAPRGDRGSRANVLTF
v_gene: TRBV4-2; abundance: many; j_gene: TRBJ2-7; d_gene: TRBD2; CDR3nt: TGTGCCAGCAGCCAAGGACTAGCGGGCCTCTCCTACGAGCAGTACTTC; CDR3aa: CASSQGLAGLSYEQYF
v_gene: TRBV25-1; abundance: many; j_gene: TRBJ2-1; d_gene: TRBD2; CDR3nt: TGTGCCAGCAGCCCCCCCCCGCTAGCGGGAGTCGAGCAGTTCTTC; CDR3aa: CASSPPPLAGVEQFF
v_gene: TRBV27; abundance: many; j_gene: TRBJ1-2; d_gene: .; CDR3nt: TGTGCCAGCAGTTTAACCCGTAACGACGGCTACACCTTC; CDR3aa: CASSLTRNDGYTF
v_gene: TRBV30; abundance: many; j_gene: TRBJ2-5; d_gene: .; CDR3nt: TGTGCCTGGAGTGTGCCCGTGCTCCAAGAGACCCAGTACTTC; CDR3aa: CAWSVPVLQETQYF
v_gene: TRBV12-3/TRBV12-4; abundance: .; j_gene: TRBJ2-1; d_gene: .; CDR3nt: TGTGCCAGCAGTTTCTCGAGTAGGGGGGTGCATGAGCAGTTCTTC; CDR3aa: CASSFSSRGVHEQFF
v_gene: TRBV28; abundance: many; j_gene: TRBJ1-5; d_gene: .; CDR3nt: TGTGCCAGCGGGGGAAGGGTCAAGAGCAATCAGCCCCAGCATTTT; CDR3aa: CASGGRVKSNQPQHF
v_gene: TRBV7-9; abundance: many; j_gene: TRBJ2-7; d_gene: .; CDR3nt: TGTGCCAGCAGTGGTTTCACAGGGAACGAGCAGTACTTC; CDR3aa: CASSGFTGNEQYF
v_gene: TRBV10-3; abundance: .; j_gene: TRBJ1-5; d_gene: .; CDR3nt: TGTGCCATCAGTGGACGGATCAATCAGCCCCAGCATTTT; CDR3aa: CAISGRINQPQHF
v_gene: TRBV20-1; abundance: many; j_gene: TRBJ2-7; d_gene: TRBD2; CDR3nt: TGCAGTGCGACAACCCCCGGGAGGGCTTATCCCTACGAGCAGTACTTC; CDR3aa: CSATTPGRAYPYEQYF
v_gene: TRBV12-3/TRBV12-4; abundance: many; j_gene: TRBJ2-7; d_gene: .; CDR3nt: TGTGCCAGCAGTTTTACAGGGGCGGGATACGAGCAGTACTTC; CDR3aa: CASSFTGAGYEQYF
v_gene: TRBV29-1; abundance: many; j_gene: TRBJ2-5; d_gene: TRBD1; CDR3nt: TGCAGCGTCGGAACAGGGGGGGAGACCCAGTACTTC; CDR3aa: CSVGTGGETQYF
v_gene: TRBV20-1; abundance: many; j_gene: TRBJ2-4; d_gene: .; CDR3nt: TGCAGTGCCCCTTTCGGGCGCAACATTCAGTACTTC; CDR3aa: CSAPFGRNIQYF
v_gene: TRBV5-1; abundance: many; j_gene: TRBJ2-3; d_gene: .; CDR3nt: TGCGCCAGCAGCTTGGGCCCCGACTTATCAGATACGCAGTATTTT; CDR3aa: CASSLGPDLSDTQYF
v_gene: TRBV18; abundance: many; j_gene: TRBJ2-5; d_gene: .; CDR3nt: TGTGCCAGCTCGCCCTCAGGGGAGACCCAGTACTTC; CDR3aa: CASSPSGETQYF
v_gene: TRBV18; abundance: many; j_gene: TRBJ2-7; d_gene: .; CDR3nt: TGTGCCAGCTCACCTACCAGGGCAGGGGTCCACGAGCAGTACTTC; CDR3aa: CASSPTRAGVHEQYF
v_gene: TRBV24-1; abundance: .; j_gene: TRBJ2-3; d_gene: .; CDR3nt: TGTGCCACCAGTGATCCGGGTCCAGATACGCAGTATTTT; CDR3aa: CATSDPGPDTQYF
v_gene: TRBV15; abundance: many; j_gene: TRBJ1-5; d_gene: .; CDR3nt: TGTGCCACCAGCAGACCAGGCGGGGGTAACAATCAGCCCCAGCATTTT; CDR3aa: CATSRPGGGNNQPQHF
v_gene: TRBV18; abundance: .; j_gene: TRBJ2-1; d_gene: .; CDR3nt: TGTGCCAGCTCACCACCGGGGACGAGGTCCTACAATGAGCAGTTCTTC; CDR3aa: CASSPPGTRSYNEQFF
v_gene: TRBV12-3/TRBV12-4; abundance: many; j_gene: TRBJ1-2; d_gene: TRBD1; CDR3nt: TGTGCCAGCAGTTCGTCCCCTAGCCTGGACAGGGTCTATGGCTACACCTTC; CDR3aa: CASSSSPSLDRVYGYTF
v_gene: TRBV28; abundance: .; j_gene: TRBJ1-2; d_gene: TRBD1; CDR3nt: TGTGCCAGCAGTTTACACAGGGGGACGTGGGGCTACACCTTC; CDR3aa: CASSLHRGTWGYTF
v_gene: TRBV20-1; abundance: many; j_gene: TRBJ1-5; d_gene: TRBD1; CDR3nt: TGCAGTGCTAGGGGGACAGGGAAACAGCCCCAGCATTTT; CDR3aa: CSARGTGKQPQHF
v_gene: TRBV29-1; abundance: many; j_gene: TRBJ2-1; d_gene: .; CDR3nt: TGCAGCGTTGATGACGGGGTGCTCTACAATGAGCAGTTCTTC; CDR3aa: CSVDDGVLYNEQFF
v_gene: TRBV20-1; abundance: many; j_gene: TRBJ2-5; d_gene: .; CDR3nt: TGCAGTGCTAGGGGGGCGCAAGAGACCCAGTACTTC; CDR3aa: CSARGAQETQYF